The clone carrying this T cell receptor beta chain was found a few times. Its specificity is not known. These data originate in a study of response to subunit inactivated influenza vaccine. Points from the study as a whole: Authors suggested each seasonal flu vaccination may recruit only limited numbers of new T cells.

TCRdb fed the RT-PCR reads into MiXCR, producing one record per CDR3 protein. This sample has fewer than 400,000 distinct CDR3 sequences, with roughly a fifth found just once. V gave up 3 bases and J gave up 8 bases, with 5 bases separating them. Germline V gene sequence: CDR1 SGDLS, CDR2 YYNGEE. The CDR3 runs 11 residues. This specimen consisted of PBMCs from blood, obtained 21 months after vaccination. V and J are TRBV9 and TRBJ2-2, with a possible D match to TRBD2 (5 bases). The sequence was obtained from a man aged 45 to 75 who received an inactivated influenza vaccine. CDR3 residues: CASSGTGELFF. The CDR3 nucleotides are TGTGCCAGCAGCGGGACTGGGGAGCTGTTTTTT.